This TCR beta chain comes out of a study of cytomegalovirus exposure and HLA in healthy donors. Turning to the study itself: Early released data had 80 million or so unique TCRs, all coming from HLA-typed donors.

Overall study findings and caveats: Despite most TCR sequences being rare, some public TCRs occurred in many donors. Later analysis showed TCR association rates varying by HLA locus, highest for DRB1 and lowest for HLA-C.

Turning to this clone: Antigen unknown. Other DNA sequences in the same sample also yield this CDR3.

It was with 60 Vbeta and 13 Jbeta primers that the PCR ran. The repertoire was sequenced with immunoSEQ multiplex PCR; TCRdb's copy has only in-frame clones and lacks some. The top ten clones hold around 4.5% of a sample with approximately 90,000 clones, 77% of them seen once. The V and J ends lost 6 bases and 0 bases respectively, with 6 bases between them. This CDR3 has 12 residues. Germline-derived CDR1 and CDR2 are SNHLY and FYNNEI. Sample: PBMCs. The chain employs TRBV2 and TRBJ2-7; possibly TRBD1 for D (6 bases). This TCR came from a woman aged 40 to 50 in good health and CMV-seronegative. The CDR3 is CASRDSSYEQYF. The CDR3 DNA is TGTGCCAGCAGGGACAGCTCCTACGAGCAGTACTTC. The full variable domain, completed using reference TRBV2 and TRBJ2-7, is EPEVTQTPSHQVTQMGQEVILRCVPISNHLYFYWYRQILGQKVEFLVSFYNNEISEKSEIFDDQFSVERPDGSNFTLKIRSTKLEDSAMYFCASRDSSYEQYFGPGTRLTVT.